These 26 T cell receptor beta chains were all obtained from the same sample, sequenced in a study of spatial heterogeneity in lung cancer. Sample time point: blood at routine non-recurrence follow-up after resection. Unsorted whole RNA from tumor, nontumor lung or frozen PBMC underwent sequencing. MiXCR, run by TCRdb on the 5' RACE reads, gives a single entry per CDR3 protein. The table records under 150,000 distinct CDR3 sequences, 9.5% to 15% of them present only once. The specimen was PBMCs, collected at follow-up. The receptors come from a male donor with early-stage non-small cell lung cancer.

This chain links TRBV7-6 with TRBJ1-4; the match to TRBD1 covers 8 bases. This CDR3 comprises 14 residues. The J segment lost 8 bases and the V segment lost 6 bases, leaving 8 bases of the junction unmatched. The germline CDR1 and CDR2 sequences are SGHVS and FNYEAQ. Here the CDR3 DNA reads TGTGCCAGCAGGTCCGGGACAGGATCCGAAAAACTGTTTTTT. Protein sequence: CASRSGTGSEKLFF.

This clonotype was seen at least ten times. The chain carries TRBV4-3 and TRBJ1-2; D gene unclear. Germline V lookup: CDR1 LGHNA, CDR2 YSLEER. The V end was cut by 2 bases, the J end by 3 bases, with 10 bases between. The CDR3 extends over 14 amino acids. CDR3 sequence (DNA): TGCGCCAGCAGCCAAAGGCAGGCTTACTATGGCTACACCTTC. Translating gives CASSQRQAYYGYTF.

This rearrangement joins TRBV9 to TRBJ1-1; 7 bases align to TRBD1. CDR1 SGDLS and CDR2 YYNGEE come from the germline V gene. V lost 3 bases to trimming and J lost 4 bases; unmatched junction nucleotides: 9. This CDR3 region has 15 residues. The CDR3 region has the DNA TGTGCCAGCAGCGCTAACAGGGGTCGGGGCACTGAAGCTTTCTTT. Translation gives CASSANRGRGTEAFF.

J is TRBJ2-2 and V is TRBV11-2, with 8 bases that match TRBD1. Germline V gene lookup returns CDR1 SGHAT and CDR2 FQNNGV. There are 15 residues in the CDR3. V lost 7 bases and J lost 4; bases outside the gene matches: 8. For the CDR3, the DNA is TGTGCCAGCAACTCCGGGACAGGATCCACCGGGGAGCTGTTTTTT. Its protein is CASNSGTGSTGELFF.

This sequence joins TRBV20-1 and TRBJ2-6, with a tentative D call TRBD2 (5 bases). The V and J ends lost 2 bases and 0 bases respectively, with 8 bases between them. Germline lookup yields CDR1 DFQATT and CDR2 SNEGSKA (reference sequence). The CDR3 has 15 amino acids. CDR3 coding DNA: TGCAGTGCTAGAAGTAGCGACTCTGGGGCCAACGTCCTGACTTTC. Protein product: CSARSSDSGANVLTF.

This clonotype was seen more than once but under ten times. The chain has TRBV2 and TRBJ1-5; tentatively, D is TRBD1 (5 bases). The V gene's germline CDR1 is SNHLY and CDR2 FYNNEI. V lost 2 bases to trimming and J lost 6 bases, with 8 bases between them. This CDR3 contains 13 residues. The CDR3 protein is CASSEMTVQPQHF. The CDR3 region has the DNA TGTGCCAGCAGTGAAATGACAGTTCAGCCCCAGCATTTT.

This clonotype was counted ten times or more. V is TRBV7-2 and J is TRBJ2-1, with a weak D call TRBD1 (5 bases). The germline gives CDR1 SGHTA, CDR2 FQGNSA. V was pared by 5 bases and J by 4 bases, with 12 bases between. The CDR3 runs 14 residues. The CDR3: CASSRMTAYNEQFF. The DNA for the CDR3 is TGTGCCAGCAGCCGAATGACAGCGTACAATGAGCAGTTCTTC. The variable domain in full, with the rest retrieved from reference TRBV7-2 and TRBJ2-1, is GAGVSQSPSNKVTEKGKDVELRCDPISGHTALYWYRQSLGQGLEFLIYFQGNSAPDKSGLPSDRFSAERTGGSVSTLTIQRTQQEDSAVYLCASSRMTAYNEQFFGPGTRLTVL.

This clonotype was counted a few times. This chain joins TRBV5-1 and TRBJ2-1, with 13 bases lining up with TRBD2. V was pared by 4 bases and J by 8 bases, with 6 bases of the junction left unmatched. The CDR3 contains 15 residues. The V gene's germline CDR1 is SGHRS and CDR2 YFSETQ. The chain's CDR3 is CASSPGTSGVYEQFF. The DNA for the CDR3 is TGCGCCAGCAGCCCCGGGACTAGCGGGGTTTATGAGCAGTTCTTC.

This clonotype was found many times. The CDR3 DNA follows: TGCGCCAGCAGCGGAACCGGGACAGAATACGAGCAGTACTTC. It is translated as CASSGTGTEYEQYF. The chain links TRBV5-1 to TRBJ2-7, with 7 bases identical to TRBD1. Trimming took 4 bases from V and 4 from J; bases not matched to a gene: 8. This CDR3 region has 14 residues. CDR1 is SGHRS, CDR2 YFSETQ, per germline.

As for this clonotype: Mismatch with germline at one junction end may stem from a read error. The chain joins TRBV4-1 to TRBJ2-1, with TRBD2 matching 8 bases. This CDR3 has 16 amino acids. Looked up from germline, CDR1 is MGHRA and CDR2 is YSYEKL. DNA of the CDR3: TGCGCCAGCAGCCAATATCCACTAGCGGAATACAATGAGCATTTCTTC. Amino acids: CASSQYPLAEYNEHFF.

This clonotype was seen a handful of times. The chain recombines TRBV25-1 with TRBJ1-2, with TRBD1 matching over 8 bases. The CDR3 has 14 residues. The ends lost 2 bases at V and 13 bases at J; junction bases unmatched: 12. Germline-derived CDR1 and CDR2 are MGHDK and SYGVNS. The CDR3 nucleotides read TGTGCCAGCAGTGAACCCGGTCGGACAGGGCCGGCCACCTTC. Residues: CASSEPGRTGPATF.

This clonotype was counted at least ten times. The chain employs TRBV6-2 or TRBV6-3 and TRBJ1-5, with 10 bases identical to TRBD1. Germline CDR1 is MNHEY and CDR2 is SVGEGT. This CDR3 has 17 amino acids. V trimming: 0 bases; J trimming: 7 bases; junction bases outside the gene matches: 9. The CDR3 DNA follows: TGTGCCAGCAGTTACTCCTCCGGGACAGGGGCAGTCCAGCCCCAGCATTTT. Translated, it gives CASSYSSGTGAVQPQHF.

In its sample, this clonotype was seen many times. The chain has TRBV2 and TRBJ2-1; 7 positions match TRBD1. Germline loops: CDR1 SNHLY, CDR2 FYNNEI. The CDR3 is 14 residues long. With 4 bases clipped from V and 5 bases from J, the junction kept 5 bases outside the gene matches. The CDR3 DNA reads TGTGCCAGCAGTGTAAAGGGACAGAACAATGAGCAGTTCTTC. This codes for CASSVKGQNNEQFF. The full variable domain, with the rest looked up from reference TRBV2 and TRBJ2-1, is EPEVTQTPSHQVTQMGQEVILRCVPISNHLYFYWYRQILGQKVEFLVSFYNNEISEKSEIFDDQFSVERPDGSNFTLKIRSTKLEDSAMYFCASSVKGQNNEQFFGPGTRLTVL.

This clonotype was counted only a few times. The chain is built from TRBV5-1 and TRBJ1-4; no definite D call. CDR1 and CDR2 from the germline V gene are SGHRS and YFSETQ. This CDR3 contains 13 residues. V lost 4 bases to trimming and J lost 7 bases, with 11 bases between them. This chain's CDR3 is CASSRVVGEKLFF. The CDR3 DNA is TGCGCCAGCAGCAGGGTAGTTGGTGAAAAACTGTTTTTT. Full variable domain (outside the CDR3, taken from reference TRBV5-1 and TRBJ1-4): KAGVTQTPRYLIKTRGQQVTLSCSPISGHRSVSWYQQTPGQGLQFLFEYFSETQRNKGNFPGRFSGRQFSNSRSEMNVSTLELGDSALYLCASSRVVGEKLFFGSGTQLSVL.

This clonotype was counted ten times or more. This sequence joins TRBV7-3 and TRBJ2-3; D might be TRBD1 (6 bases). The length of the CDR3 is 13 residues. Germline CDR1 and CDR2: SGHTA and FQGTGA. The germline V and J ends were trimmed by 5 bases and 3 bases, with 9 bases remaining between them. This CDR3 is CASSVDRTDTQYF. The CDR3 DNA reads as TGTGCCAGCAGCGTCGACAGGACAGATACGCAGTATTTT.

The table lists this clonotype with a few counts. V is TRBV18 and J is TRBJ1-3, with TRBD1 as a possible D gene (5 bases). Looked up from germline, CDR1 is KGHSH and CDR2 is LQKENI. The CDR3 is 18 amino acids. V was trimmed by 5 bases and J by 0 bases, leaving 20 bases between them. CDR3 bases: TGTGCCAGCTCATTACGAAGTTGGGACCAGCTCTCTGGAAACACCATATATTTT. Translation gives CASSLRSWDQLSGNTIYF. Combining the CDR3 with reference TRBV18 and TRBJ1-3 gives the whole variable domain NAGVMQNPRHLVRRRGQEARLRCSPMKGHSHVYWYRQLPEEGLKFMVYLQKENIIDESGMPKERFSAEFPKEGPSILRIQQVVRGDSAAYFCASSLRSWDQLSGNTIYFGEGSWLTVV.

A note on this clonotype: The junction does not match germline at one end; this may be a read error. The chain recombines TRBV2 with TRBJ2-4; no clear D gene. The CDR3 totals 13 residues. Germline CDR1 SNHLY, CDR2 FYNNEI. The CDR3 sequence: CASSVSAWADRNF. DNA for the CDR3: TGTGCCAGCAGTGTTTCGGCATGGGCAGACCGTAACTTC. Complete variable domain (other parts from reference TRBV2 and TRBJ2-4): EPEVTQTPSHQVTQMGQEVILRCVPISNHLYFYWYRQILGQKVEFLVSFYNNEISEKSEIFDDQFSVERPDGSNFTLKIRSTKLEDSAMYFCASSVSAWADRNFGAGTRLSVL.

This clonotype was recorded at least ten times. This sequence joins TRBV20-1 and TRBJ2-4, with D possibly TRBD1 on 6 matching bases. This CDR3 has 11 amino acids. V lost 3 bases to trimming and J lost 6 bases, with 6 bases between them. In germline, CDR1 is DFQATT, CDR2 SNEGSKA (reference sequence). The CDR3 reads CSARDRNIQYF. CDR3 nucleotides: TGCAGTGCTAGGGACAGAAACATTCAGTACTTC.

The chain is built from TRBV27 and TRBJ2-7; 9 bases are shared with TRBD1. Looked up from germline, CDR1 is MNHEY and CDR2 is SMNVEV (reference sequence). The CDR3 is 13 residues long. The ends lost 3 bases at V and 6 bases at J; junction bases unmatched: 3. The CDR3 nucleotides read TGTGCCAGCAGTTTTGACAGGGGGACCGAGCAGTACTTC. Residues: CASSFDRGTEQYF.

This sequence joins TRBV4-2 and TRBJ1-1; D call uncertain. The germline V gene encodes CDR1 LGHNA and CDR2 YNFKEQ. V gave up 0 bases and J gave up 5 bases, with 10 bases separating them. The length of the CDR3 is 14 residues. The CDR3 nucleotides are TGTGCCAGCAGCCAAGATGAAGCGGCGACTGAAGCTTTCTTT. Its protein is CASSQDEAATEAFF.

This clonotype was detected only a few times. This chain connects TRBV2 to TRBJ2-1, with 9 bases aligning to TRBD2. Germline V gene sequence: CDR1 SNHLY, CDR2 FYNNEI. The junction had 9 bases not matched to a gene; V was cut back by 11 bases and J by 7 bases. This CDR3 has 13 amino acids. The CDR3 bases are TGTGCCTCCCGGGGCGGGGGGGCAAATGAGCAGTTCTTC. This encodes CASRGGGANEQFF. Using reference TRBV2 and TRBJ2-1 for the parts outside the CDR3, the full variable domain is EPEVTQTPSHQVTQMGQEVILRCVPISNHLYFYWYRQILGQKVEFLVSFYNNEISEKSEIFDDQFSVERPDGSNFTLKIRSTKLEDSAMYFCASRGGGANEQFFGPGTRLTVL.

The chain links TRBV7-2 to TRBJ1-2; maybe TRBD1 (6 bases). The CDR3 consists of 15 residues. Trimming stripped 7 bases from V and 0 bases from J, with 15 bases between. Per germline, CDR1 SGHTA and CDR2 FQGNSA. DNA for the CDR3: TGTGCCAGCAATACAGGGTCCCAAGCTAACTATGGCTACACCTTC. Protein: CASNTGSQANYGYTF.

For this clonotype: It may be a read error: a sequence one base away is much more abundant. The rearrangement joins TRBV3-1 to TRBJ2-7, with 7 positions matching TRBD1. The CDR3 contains 15 residues. Germline V gives CDR1 LGHDT, CDR2 YNNKEL (reference sequence). V lost 1 base and J lost 6; bases outside the gene matches: 9. CDR3 coding DNA: TGTGCCAGCAGCCAAGCCCAACCAGGGGGTTGCGAGCAGTACTTC. Protein sequence: CASSQAQPGGCEQYF.

In its sample, this clonotype was seen many times. J is TRBJ1-5 and V is TRBV12-3 or TRBV12-4; 7 bases map to TRBD1. CDR3 length: 19 amino acids. Trimming at V came to 5 bases and at J to 2 bases, leaving 18 bases not matched to a gene. The CDR3 bases are TGTGCCAGCAGTGCCAGACAGGGAAGAGGGGTTTCGGGCAATCAGCCCCAGCATTTT. This sequence encodes CASSARQGRGVSGNQPQHF.

The chain links TRBV27 to TRBJ1-1; a weak D match, TRBD1 (6 bases). V dropped 3 bases and J dropped 0 bases, with 14 bases sitting between them. The CDR3 sequence is 16 residues long. Germline CDR1 is MNHEY and CDR2 is SMNVEV (reference sequence). CDR3 coding DNA: TGTGCCAGCAGTTTCGATAAGTACAGGGTGAACACTGAAGCTTTCTTT. Translation gives CASSFDKYRVNTEAFF.

This clonotype came up many times. The chain couples TRBV29-1 to TRBJ2-3; unclear D gene. In germline, CDR1 is SQVTM, CDR2 ANQGSEA. The V gene lost 1 base and the J gene lost 6 bases, with 8 bases spanning the gap. This CDR3 has 12 residues. As DNA, the CDR3 is TGCAGCGTTGAAGGGGAAGCGGATACGCAGTATTTT. Translated: CSVEGEADTQYF.